The 5 T cell receptor beta chains given below trace back to one sample, sequenced in a study of resident and recirculating memory T cells in vitiligo. Clones were read by immunoSEQ multiplex PCR, and TCRdb kept only the in-frame ones, dropping some. There are tens of thousands of clones in the sample; roughly 90% occur only once, and 4% to 5.5% lies in the top ten. Sequencing was done on a sample of blood. The receptors come from a male donor with vitiligo.

This chain joins TRBV7-9 and TRBJ1-5; D might be TRBD1 (6 bases). Per germline, CDR1 SEHNR and CDR2 FQNEAQ (reference sequence). The CDR3 runs to 16 residues. V lost 1 base to trimming and J lost 6 bases, with 16 bases between them. The CDR3 DNA follows: TGTGCCAGCAGCTTAGGGGCGGGGGCTTCGAGTCAGCCCCAGCATTTT. Translated, it gives CASSLGAGASSQPQHF.

The V gene is TRBV5-1, the J gene TRBJ2-7, with a possible D match to TRBD1 (5 bases). V was clipped by 4 bases and J by 0 bases, with 17 bases between them. The CDR3 contains 16 residues. Germline-derived CDR1 and CDR2 are SGHRS and YFSETQ. The CDR3 region is CASSKTTDLSSYEQYF. The CDR3 bases are TGCGCCAGCAGCAAAACGACAGACTTAAGCTCCTACGAGCAGTACTTC.

This sequence joins TRBV5-1 and TRBJ2-2; 9 bases line up with TRBD1. Germline CDR1 is SGHRS and CDR2 is YFSETQ. V lost 1 base, J lost 4 bases, and 11 bases stayed unmatched. The length of the CDR3 is 18 residues. CDR3 in amino acids: CASSLWGHRGLSTGELFF. The CDR3 bases are TGCGCCAGCAGCTTGTGGGGCCACAGGGGGCTGAGCACCGGGGAGCTGTTTTTT. Complete variable domain (other parts from reference TRBV5-1 and TRBJ2-2): KAGVTQTPRYLIKTRGQQVTLSCSPISGHRSVSWYQQTPGQGLQFLFEYFSETQRNKGNFPGRFSGRQFSNSRSEMNVSTLELGDSALYLCASSLWGHRGLSTGELFFGEGSRLTVL.

The V call is TRBV7-3, the J call TRBJ2-1, with D possibly matching TRBD2 (5 bases). Germline V gene data show CDR1 as SGHTA and CDR2 as FQGTGA. V dropped 5 bases and J dropped 9 bases, with 11 bases sitting between them. The CDR3 contains 12 residues. Here the CDR3 reads CASSNTRGEQFF. The CDR3 nucleotides read TGTGCCAGCAGCAACACTAGAGGTGAGCAGTTCTTC.

This chain connects TRBV6-5 to TRBJ2-7; 8 nucleotides agree with TRBD1. Germline loops: CDR1 MNHEY, CDR2 SVGAGI. The length of the CDR3 is 13 residues. Trimming took 6 bases from V and 2 from J; bases not matched to a gene: 3. CDR3 amino acids: CASSWDRTYEQYF. The CDR3 DNA sequence: TGTGCCAGCAGCTGGGACAGGACCTACGAGCAGTACTTC.